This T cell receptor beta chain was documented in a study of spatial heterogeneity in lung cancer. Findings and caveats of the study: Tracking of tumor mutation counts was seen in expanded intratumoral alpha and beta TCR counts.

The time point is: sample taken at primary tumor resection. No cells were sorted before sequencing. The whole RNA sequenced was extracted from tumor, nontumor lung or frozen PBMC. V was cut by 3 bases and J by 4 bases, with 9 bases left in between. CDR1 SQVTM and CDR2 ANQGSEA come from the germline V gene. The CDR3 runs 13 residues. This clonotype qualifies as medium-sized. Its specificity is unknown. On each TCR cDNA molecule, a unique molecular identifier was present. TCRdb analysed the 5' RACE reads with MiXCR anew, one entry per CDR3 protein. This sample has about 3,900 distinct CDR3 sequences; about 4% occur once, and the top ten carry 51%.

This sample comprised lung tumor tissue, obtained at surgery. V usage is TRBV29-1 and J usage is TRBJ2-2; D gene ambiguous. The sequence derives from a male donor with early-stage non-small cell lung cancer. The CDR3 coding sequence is TGCAGCGTTGACAGGCGTAGCACCGGGGAGCTGTTTTTT. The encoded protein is CSVDRRSTGELFF.